The 18 T cell receptor beta chains below all came from one sample that was sequenced in a study of shared clonotypes between healthy human individuals. Method: immunoSEQ multiplex PCR; TCRdb's copy keeps in-frame clones and lacks some. The top ten hold about 24% of the sample, which has about 700,000 clones, just over 90% seen once. Positive CCR7 selection of CD45RO-negative cells yielded the naive CD8 cells, and terminally differentiated effector memory CD45RA+ cells were excluded. Sequencing was carried out using naive CD8+ T cells sorted from blood. These receptors all come from a man aged 25-45 years in good health.

About this clone: This sample includes further DNA sequences coding for the same CDR3. V gene TRBV7-9 combines with J gene TRBJ2-7, with D maybe TRBD2 (5 bases). This CDR3 comprises 13 residues. CDR1 SEHNR and CDR2 FQNEAQ come from the germline V gene (reference sequence). Trimming cost V 1 base and J 5 bases, with 9 bases left between them. The chain's CDR3 is CASSLGGFDEQYF. The CDR3 bases are TGTGCCAGCAGCTTAGGAGGGTTCGACGAGCAGTACTTC.

The V call is TRBV19, the J call TRBJ2-2; no clear D gene. The germline V and J ends were trimmed by 8 bases and 3 bases, with 10 bases remaining between them. Per the germline V gene, CDR1 is LNHDA and CDR2 is SQIVND (reference sequence). This CDR3 region has 13 residues. CDR3 sequence (DNA): TGTGCCAGTGCAGCTGAATACACCGGGGAGCTGTTTTTT. This translates into CASAAEYTGELFF.

V is TRBV13 and J is TRBJ2-1; 8 positions match TRBD1. V lost 5 bases and J lost 6; bases outside the gene matches: 12. Germline V CDR1 and CDR2: PRHDT, FYEKMQ (reference sequence). This CDR3 comprises 16 residues. CDR3 sequence reads: CASSGPGQASRNEQFF. CDR3 coding DNA: TGTGCCAGCAGCGGGCCGGGACAGGCAAGTCGCAATGAGCAGTTCTTC.

This clone was detected once. The chain couples TRBV6-1 to TRBJ2-3; the D gene is possibly TRBD1 (7 bases). Trimming shortened V by 5 bases and J by 0 bases, and 15 bases separated the two germline ends. The CDR3 contains 16 residues. CDR1 and CDR2 from the germline V gene are MNHNS and SASEGT. In DNA, the CDR3 is TGTGCCAGCAGTAAAGGAGGGGGCTACAGCACAGATACGCAGTATTTT. It translates to CASSKGGGYSTDTQYF.

The V and J genes are TRBV6-1 and TRBJ1-5; maybe TRBD1 (6 bases). CDR1 MNHNS and CDR2 SASEGT come from the germline V gene. The CDR3 extends over 14 amino acids. Trimming shortened V by 3 bases and J by 3 bases, and 9 bases separated the two germline ends. The CDR3 DNA reads as TGTGCCAGCAGTGACAGGGGCGACAATCAGCCCCAGCATTTT. Encoded protein: CASSDRGDNQPQHF.

This clone was detected only once. The V gene is TRBV9, the J gene TRBJ2-2; 8 bases match TRBD2. The J segment lost 7 bases and the V segment lost 0 bases, leaving 5 bases of the junction unmatched. The CDR3 covers 15 residues. Germline V gene sequence: CDR1 SGDLS, CDR2 YYNGEE. CDR3 DNA sequence: TGTGCCAGCAGCGTAGCCGGGAGGGCTAACGGGGAGCTGTTTTTT. Encoded protein: CASSVAGRANGELFF. The full variable domain, with the rest looked up from reference TRBV9 and TRBJ2-2, is DSGVTQTPKHLITATGQRVTLRCSPRSGDLSVYWYQQSLDQGLQFLIQYYNGEERAKGNILERFSAQQFPDLHSELNLSSLELGDSALYFCASSVAGRANGELFFGEGSRLTVL.

The chain uses TRBV12-5 and TRBJ2-2; D might be TRBD2 (5 bases). Germline assignment: CDR1 LGHNT and CDR2 FRNRAP. Trimming cost V 9 bases and J 4 bases, with 15 bases left between them. CDR3 length: 14 residues. This CDR3 reads CARDSGSGTGELFF. The CDR3 coding sequence is TGTGCTAGGGATTCGGGATCCGGCACCGGGGAGCTGTTTTTT.

The chain is built from TRBV7-9 and TRBJ1-1; 10 bases line up with TRBD1. The germline V gene has CDR1 SEHNR and CDR2 FQNEAQ (reference sequence). V was pared by 3 bases and J by 6 bases, with 10 bases of the junction left unmatched. The CDR3 covers 16 residues. The CDR3 DNA reads as TGTGCCAGCAGCTTTCCCCTGGACAGGGGGACCGCTGAAGCTTTCTTT. This translates into CASSFPLDRGTAEAFF.

The rearrangement joins TRBV6-6 to TRBJ2-5; 14 nucleotides align to TRBD2. Trimming cost V 6 bases and J 1 base; bases outside gene matches: 4. Germline CDR1 and CDR2: MNHNY and SVGAGI (reference sequence). CDR3 size: 16 residues. Here the CDR3 reads CASSWTSGGIQETQYF. The CDR3 bases are TGTGCCAGCAGCTGGACTAGCGGGGGGATCCAAGAGACCCAGTACTTC.

This rearrangement joins TRBV12-5 to TRBJ2-2; 14 bases fit TRBD2. The CDR3 is made up of 17 amino acids. Germline V gives CDR1 LGHNT, CDR2 FRNRAP. V shed 6 bases, J shed 6 bases, and the junction held 9 bases outside the gene matches. In DNA form, the CDR3 reads TGTGCTAGTGGCCGCGGACTAGCGGGAGGCTTAGCCGGGGAGCTGTTTTTT. Amino acid sequence: CASGRGLAGGLAGELFF.

This clone was observed a single time. Here the CDR3 reads CASSPLISSYEQYF. Here the CDR3 DNA reads TGTGCCAGTAGTCCGTTGATAAGCTCCTACGAGCAGTACTTC. The V call is TRBV19, the J call TRBJ2-7; D gene unclear. This CDR3 spans 14 amino acids. With 5 bases removed from V and 0 bases from J, the gap between germline ends came to 11 bases. From germline, CDR1 is LNHDA and CDR2 SQIVND (reference sequence).

Many counts were recorded for this clone. The V and J genes are TRBV9 and TRBJ2-7, with D possibly being TRBD1 (7 bases). V gave up 1 base and J gave up 6 bases, with 20 bases separating them. The CDR3 sequence is 16 residues long. Germline CDR1 SGDLS, CDR2 YYNGEE. The CDR3 is CASSVSPQGGSGEQYF. Written as DNA, the CDR3 is TGTGCCAGCAGCGTAAGCCCGCAGGGGGGCTCGGGCGAGCAGTACTTC. Drawing the rest from reference TRBV9 and TRBJ2-7, the complete variable domain is DSGVTQTPKHLITATGQRVTLRCSPRSGDLSVYWYQQSLDQGLQFLIQYYNGEERAKGNILERFSAQQFPDLHSELNLSSLELGDSALYFCASSVSPQGGSGEQYFGPGTRLTVT.

This sequence joins TRBV5-1 and TRBJ2-2; the D is unclear. V lost 0 bases, J lost 4 bases, and 7 bases lay in between. The CDR3 is 14 amino acids. Germline V gene data show CDR1 as SGHRS and CDR2 as YFSETQ. The CDR3: CASSLEGSTGELFF. The CDR3 DNA sequence: TGCGCCAGCAGCTTGGAGGGAAGCACCGGGGAGCTGTTTTTT.

As to this clone: Within the sample, other DNA sequences also encode this same CDR3. The rearrangement links TRBV19 to TRBJ2-3, with no clear D. V was trimmed by 1 base and J by 6 bases, leaving 8 bases between them. The CDR3 runs 13 residues. Per germline, CDR1 LNHDA and CDR2 SQIVND (reference sequence). CDR3 DNA sequence: TGTGCCAGTAGTATAGTACCGGGCGATACGCAGTATTTT. Amino acids: CASSIVPGDTQYF.

V and J are TRBV2 and TRBJ1-2, with D maybe TRBD1 (5 bases). V lost 4 bases and J lost 6, with 15 bases in between. From germline, CDR1 is SNHLY and CDR2 FYNNEI. CDR3 length equals 14 residues. The CDR3 DNA sequence: TGTGCCAGCAGTGGTTGGGGCAGGGACCATGGCTACACCTTC. Residues: CASSGWGRDHGYTF.

This chain links TRBV4-1 with TRBJ2-1, with D maybe TRBD2 (6 bases). Germline V gene lookup returns CDR1 MGHRA and CDR2 YSYEKL. The CDR3 runs 15 residues. V dropped 0 bases and J dropped 8 bases, with 14 bases sitting between them. CDR3 sequence (DNA): TGCGCCAGCAGCCAAGATCCAGGAGGGAGCGATGAGCAGTTCTTC. Its protein product is CASSQDPGGSDEQFF.

This clone occurred a few times. The chain is built from TRBV10-1 and TRBJ2-1; a possible D gene is TRBD1 (5 bases). V lost 3 bases, J lost 3 bases, and 9 bases lay in between. The CDR3 is 14 residues long. Germline CDR1 reads WNHNN; CDR2 reads SYGVQD (reference sequence). In DNA form, the CDR3 reads TGCGCCAGCAGTGATACCGACAGCTACAATGAGCAGTTCTTC. As protein: CASSDTDSYNEQFF.

This clone was seen ten or more times. This sequence joins TRBV29-1 and TRBJ2-1, with 10 bases lining up with TRBD1. V lost 7 bases, J lost 3 bases, and 6 bases stayed unmatched. The CDR3 length is 14 residues. CDR1 is SQVTM and CDR2 is ANQGSEA in the germline V gene. CDR3 region: CSGRQGALYNEQFF. In DNA form, the CDR3 reads TGCAGCGGAAGACAGGGGGCTCTCTACAATGAGCAGTTCTTC.